These 16 T cell receptor beta chains were all obtained from the same sample, sequenced in a study of T-cell memory formation after mild COVID-19. Each CDR3 protein is one row after TCRdb ran MiXCR on the 5' RACE reads. The sample has roughly 200,000 distinct CDR3 sequences, just over 9.5% seen once; the top ten hold 3.5%. The specimen was PBMCs or a T cell subset sorted from them (not recorded which). The receptors come from a young man who had mild COVID-19 (a few samples of this study predate the infection). Cell type and time point are not known.

The rearrangement links TRBV20-1 to TRBJ1-2, with D maybe TRBD1 (6 bases). The CDR3 is 13 residues long. With 3 bases removed from V and 1 base from J, the gap between germline ends came to 9 bases. CDR1 and CDR2 (germline): DFQATT, SNEGSKA (reference sequence). The CDR3 nucleotides are TGCAGTGCTAGGCAGGGGTTTAACTATGGCTACACCTTC. Translation: CSARQGFNYGYTF.

A few counts support this clonotype. This chain links TRBV5-1 with TRBJ2-1; D may be TRBD2 (7 bases). The CDR3 sequence is 14 residues long. Germline-derived CDR1 and CDR2 are SGHRS and YFSETQ. The V end was cut by 4 bases, the J end by 5 bases, with 13 bases between. The CDR3 loop reads CASSPGGPNNEQFF. DNA for the CDR3: TGCGCCAGCAGCCCGGGGGGCCCAAACAATGAGCAGTTCTTC.

This clonotype was seen only a few times. The V and J genes are TRBV5-1 and TRBJ2-5; D is ambiguous. V was clipped by 0 bases and J by 4 bases, with 13 bases between them. The CDR3 has 15 residues. Germline values: CDR1 SGHRS, CDR2 YFSETQ. Written as DNA, the CDR3 is TGCGCCAGCAGCTTGGGTGGCACCCGGAGAGAGACCCAGTACTTC. The encoded protein is CASSLGGTRRETQYF.

This sequence joins TRBV29-1 and TRBJ1-3; perhaps TRBD1 as D (6 bases). The CDR3 contains 13 residues. Trimming removed 5 bases from V and 0 bases from J, with 8 bases in between. Germline CDR1 reads SQVTM; CDR2 reads ANQGSEA. Here the CDR3 reads CSVQQGSGNTIYF. The CDR3 region has the DNA TGCAGCGTTCAACAGGGCTCTGGAAACACCATATATTTT.

This clonotype was seen only a few times. V is TRBV7-8 and J is TRBJ1-4; tentative D call: TRBD1 (6 bases). V was clipped by 5 bases and J by 8 bases, with 21 bases between them. This CDR3 spans 16 amino acids. CDR1 and CDR2 (germline): SGHVS, FQNEAQ. CDR3 DNA: TGTGCCAGCAGCCAACGACAGGTTGGAGTCCAAGAAAAACTGTTTTTT. Residues: CASSQRQVGVQEKLFF.

This clonotype was seen at least ten times. The chain couples TRBV2 to TRBJ2-3, with D hard to call. Per germline, CDR1 SNHLY and CDR2 FYNNEI. The CDR3 is 13 residues long. Trimming pared 3 bases from V and 2 bases from J, leaving 6 bases between. This chain's CDR3 is CASSDTYTDTQYF. CDR3 bases: TGTGCCAGCAGTGACACCTACACAGATACGCAGTATTTT.

At least ten counts were recorded for this clonotype. This chain connects TRBV7-9 to TRBJ2-1; D is uncertain. From germline, CDR1 is SEHNR and CDR2 FQNEAQ (reference sequence). CDR3 length: 14 amino acids. V gave up 10 bases and J gave up 7 bases, with 20 bases separating them. Here the CDR3 reads CATFRRKGGNEQFF. For the CDR3, the DNA is TGTGCCACCTTCAGGCGGAAAGGTGGTAATGAGCAGTTCTTC.

The chain carries TRBV11-2 and TRBJ2-5, with D perhaps TRBD1 (6 bases). Germline CDR1 and CDR2: SGHAT and FQNNGV. This CDR3 is built from 13 residues. V lost 8 bases and J 5 bases, leaving 15 bases between the germline ends. CDR3 coding DNA: TGTGCCAGCGTCCTCGGGACACAGGAGACCCAGTACTTC. Protein product: CASVLGTQETQYF.

This chain links TRBV28 with TRBJ2-5, with D hard to call. The CDR3 is 13 residues long. V gave up 2 bases and J gave up 5 bases, with 9 bases separating them. The germline V gene has CDR1 MDHEN and CDR2 SYDVKM. The CDR3 loop reads CASSLVHRETQYF. The CDR3 region has the DNA TGTGCCAGCAGTTTAGTGCACCGGGAGACCCAGTACTTC.

This rearrangement joins TRBV3-1 to TRBJ1-4; D gene unclear. This CDR3 comprises 17 residues. Germline V CDR1 and CDR2: LGHDT, YNNKEL (reference sequence). V gave up 0 bases and J gave up 8 bases, with 19 bases separating them. CDR3 coding DNA: TGTGCCAGCAGCCAAGATCCTCGGGCCGCCGGGTCGGAAAAACTGTTTTTT. Translated, it gives CASSQDPRAAGSEKLFF.

This clonotype appeared many times. This sequence joins TRBV20-1 and TRBJ2-5; 9 bases line up with TRBD2. In germline, CDR1 is DFQATT, CDR2 SNEGSKA (reference sequence). This CDR3 contains 13 residues. With V trimmed by 2 bases and J by 3 bases, 1 base remained unmatched. In DNA, the CDR3 is TGCAGTGCTAGACCTAGCGGGAAAGAGACCCAGTACTTC. Its protein is CSARPSGKETQYF.

In its sample, this clonotype was seen many times. The chain couples TRBV20-1 to TRBJ2-3, with TRBD2 as a possible D gene (5 bases). V lost 7 bases to trimming and J lost 6 bases, with 11 bases between them. The germline gives CDR1 DFQATT, CDR2 SNEGSKA (reference sequence). CDR3 length equals 11 residues. CDR3 DNA: TGCAGTGTCGGGGATTCGGATACGCAGTATTTT. Its protein is CSVGDSDTQYF.

The chain is built from TRBV3-1 and TRBJ1-1; D gene uncertain. The germline V and J ends were trimmed by 0 bases and 5 bases, with 7 bases remaining between them. Germline V gene data show CDR1 as LGHDT and CDR2 as YNNKEL (reference sequence). The CDR3 runs 13 residues. The CDR3 DNA reads as TGTGCCAGCAGCCAAGATTCGAGAACTGAAGCTTTCTTT. It is translated as CASSQDSRTEAFF. Filled out from reference TRBV3-1 and TRBJ1-1, the complete variable domain reads DTAVSQTPKYLVTQMGNDKSIKCEQNLGHDTMYWYKQDSKKFLKIMFSYNNKELIINETVPNRFSPKSPDKAHLNLHINSLELGDSAVYFCASSQDSRTEAFFGQGTRLTVV.

The genes are TRBV20-1 and TRBJ2-2; no firm D call. The germline gives CDR1 DFQATT, CDR2 SNEGSKA (reference sequence). The CDR3 length is 22 residues. The V and J ends lost 2 bases and 0 bases respectively, with 31 bases between them. Written as DNA, the CDR3 is TGCAGTGCTAGACCCAGATGGGCTCGACCGTTGGTTCCCTACACGAACACCGGGGAGCTGTTTTTT. It is translated as CSARPRWARPLVPYTNTGELFF.

The chain recombines TRBV18 with TRBJ1-5; TRBD1 aligns across 10 bases. CDR3 length: 14 amino acids. The germline CDR1 and CDR2 sequences are KGHSH and LQKENI. Trimming at V came to 4 bases and at J to 6 bases, leaving 3 bases not matched to a gene. The CDR3 spells CASSLDRGRQPQHF. CDR3 bases: TGTGCCAGCTCACTCGACAGGGGGCGTCAGCCCCAGCATTTT.

The rearrangement uses TRBV7-2 and TRBJ1-1, with D hard to call. This CDR3 spans 14 amino acids. Trimming shortened V by 5 bases and J by 2 bases, and 12 bases separated the two germline ends. The V gene's germline CDR1 is SGHTA and CDR2 FQGNSA. This chain's CDR3 is CASSRGSRNTEAFF. As DNA, the CDR3 is TGTGCCAGCAGCCGAGGGTCCAGAAACACTGAAGCTTTCTTT.